This T cell receptor beta chain was observed in a study of regulatory T cells in long-lasting Graves disease (dated by TCRdb to about 2021). With respect to the entire study: Patients with newly diagnosed Graves' disease had been on antithyroid drugs for under 3 months. Persistent Graves' disease patients were compared with newly diagnosed Graves' disease patients by peripheral blood TCR sequencing and RNA sequencing. The study was conducted in China and was registered as a clinical trial. A total of roughly 35 samples underwent TCR sequencing: about 13 from persistent and some 20 from newly diagnosed Graves' disease patients. The research as a whole found: Patients with persistent disease shared more public clonotypes (approximately 2,500) than newly diagnosed patients did (about 1,000). Preferential use of TRBV28, TRBJ1-2 and TRBJ2-5 was observed in persistent disease, whereas TRBV20-1 and TRBJ2-1 were favored in newly diagnosed disease. Only peripheral blood was studied, because thyroid tissue, the primary lesion, was inaccessible. The authors acknowledged the small sample size as a limitation that may reduce accuracy. Lower TCR Shannon entropy and fewer highly expanded clones were observed in persistent Graves' disease patients than in newly diagnosed patients, which suggested clonal expansion. Only the TCR beta chain was sequenced and analyzed.

The method behind the library was multiplex PCR. Reads for this sample came from an Illumina HiSeq 4000. iRepertoire HTBI primers and Arm-PCR amplification of CDR3 regions were used to construct TCR beta libraries. PCR products were gel purified before sequencing. On the authors' methods: Across samples, 60 to 75 TRBV and 13 to 15 TRBJ segments were identified and used for gene usage analysis of CDR3 amino acid clonotypes. Filtered high-quality paired reads were merged into contigs using COPE and FqMerger. BLAST was used to align contigs to IMGT TRBV, TRBD and TRBJ reference genes, and CDR3 was defined according to IMGT. Clonotypes above 0.1% frequency were classified as highly expanded clones. Shannon entropy was used to measure repertoire diversity, and the Gini coefficient was used to measure V-J evenness. A clonotype was considered public if more than one individual shared it. TCRdb's own reprocessing of the public reads used fastp at Q25 and MiXCR and kept productive beta chains. Each CDR3 protein appears once, grouped with its most common genes and DNA. These V and J calls rely on TCRdb rather than the paper's analysis. The sample data list about 520,000 distinct CDR3 sequences, and 12% of these were observed just once. Of the sample, around 10% falls within the top ten clones.

Taken with the paper, the label for time point translates to: newly diagnosed GD, antithyroid drugs for less than 3 months. RNA was extracted from PBMCs in TRIzol for both TCR sequencing and RNA sequencing. The diagnosis of Graves' disease followed American Thyroid Association guidelines. Patients were recruited from an endocrinology department in Xi'an, China. Each patient gave approximately 9.7 milliliters of peripheral blood, collected in an EDTA anticoagulant tube. Ficoll Paque Plus density gradient separation was used to isolate PBMCs, and no further T cell sorting was performed. An Agilent 2100 Bioanalyzer and agarose gel were used to check RNA quality, while a NanoDrop 2000 measured RNA concentration. This clonotype has only a few counts. Its antigen remains unidentified. Base qualities are not at hand, and no much larger clone is one base apart. The CDR3 covers 16 residues, taking in both the cysteine and the phenylalanine. Kept here is only the CDR3 DNA, which spans 48 bases and is read in frame from base 1. CDR1 LNHDA and CDR2 SQIVND are derived from the germline V gene (reference sequence).

A further study also used this sample, focusing on T cells in Graves' hyperthyroidism and ophthalmopathy. Reported in the second study: Graves' hyperthyroidism was defined as stable when no progression to ophthalmopathy occurred over 18 months of follow-up. Hyperthyroidism patients were aged 18 to 65 years and newly diagnosed, with disease duration of less than 2 months. Any patient with an uncontrolled infection, another autoimmune disease, pregnancy or lactation was excluded. Diagnoses were based on clinical symptoms, serum thyroxine and TRAb, thyroid ultrasound and orbital computed tomography. A first-round RT-PCR of the TCR CDR3 used the HTBI primer set with the Qiagen OneStep RT-PCR kit. Blood samples also contained most of the expanded thyroid clonotypes (frequency above 0.001), which suggests that blood repertoires may reflect thyroid immune responses. Ophthalmopathy was separated from stable hyperthyroidism by a 13 V-J signature model, with roughly 88% sensitivity and 81% to 82% specificity obtained in cross-validation and 80%/75% obtained in testing. In validation, the model predicted progression to ophthalmopathy with 55% to 71% sensitivity and 72% to 85% specificity, a median of about 6.7 months before onset. TCR V-J signatures able to tell the groups apart were searched for in a discovery cohort of 100 or so patients, of whom more than 40 had Graves' ophthalmopathy and some 60 had stable Graves' hyperthyroidism. An independent validation cohort of 18 to 20 hyperthyroidism patients and approximately 15 patients who later progressed to ophthalmopathy tested prospective prediction of ophthalmopathy. The approximately 95 discovery patients were divided at random into training and test sets in a 7:3 ratio. In addition, the study compared T-cell repertoires in thyroid tissue and in blood from six Graves' hyperthyroidism patients. After blood sampling, hyperthyroidism patients were treated with methimazole at a starting dose of 30 mg daily, and ophthalmopathy patients were treated with high-dose intravenous methylprednisolone. A second multiplex PCR round built the libraries, followed by size selection and purification. Libraries were sequenced paired-end with 100 bp reads on an Illumina HiSeq2000. Raw data were processed with SOAPnuke, discarding reads with adapters, uncalled bases, mean Phred below 15, or no exact constant-primer or identifier match. COPE v1.2.5 was used to merge the high-quality paired reads, and each unique nucleotide sequence was defined as a clonotype. MiTCR v1.1 was used to align the clonotypes against IMGT TRBV, TRBD and TRBJ reference segments. Only V-J combinations with frequency above 0.0001, covering about 99% of repertoires, were analysed. A TCS score was defined as the ratio of F50 (clonal expansion) to E x V (chaos), with BLOSUM62-based TCRdist applied between CDR3 peptides within each V-J. Welch's t-statistics and random forest reduced 500 to 550 V-J features to 10 to 15, which were used in a naive Bayes classifier (R e1071). Sample size was not statistically predetermined, and investigators were not blinded to group allocation. The paper describes TCR Vbeta CDR3 sequencing of fewer than 150 peripheral blood samples, made up of about 40 ophthalmopathy patients, around 78 hyperthyroidism patients and 17 progressor patients.

The sample was peripheral blood mononuclear cells (PBMCs), taken at new diagnosis, from a patient treated with antithyroid drugs. The TCR originated in a woman in her twenties or thirties with Graves disease. Donor details come from another sample of the same person, matched by shared clones. Recombination connected TRBV19 to TRBJ2-5; 8 bases in the middle match TRBD2. The J call may be in error: the DNA end matches TRBJ2-1 better. The sequence in DNA is TGTGCCAGTAGTATGGCTTTAGCGGGGTGGGGGAATGAGCAGTTCTTC. Translated, it gives CASSMALAGWGNEQFF.